This T cell receptor (beta chain) was identified during a study of CD8+CD57+ T cells in acquired aplastic anemia. Profiling that covered TCR beta VDJ and CDR3 relied on genomic DNA as its template. From the reads, TCRdb called clonotypes with MiXCR, one entry per CDR3 protein. The sample has 450,000 to 600,000 distinct CDR3 sequences; over 25% are singletons. Trimming removed 3 bases from V and 0 bases from J, with 11 bases in between. The germline CDR1 and CDR2 sequences are MNHEY and SMNVEV (reference sequence). This CDR3 has 15 residues. CD8+CD57+ cell expansion had been shown by flow cytometry in patients chosen for sequencing.

V usage is TRBV27 and J usage is TRBJ1-2, with D possibly being TRBD1 (5 bases). This receptor was obtained from a human donor with aplastic anemia. The sample was sorted CD4+, CD8+, or CD8+CD57+ T cells (not recorded which) from PBMCs. Here the CDR3 reads CASSLGGGANYGYTF. Here the CDR3 DNA reads TGTGCCAGCAGTTTGGGCGGGGGAGCTAACTATGGCTACACCTTC.